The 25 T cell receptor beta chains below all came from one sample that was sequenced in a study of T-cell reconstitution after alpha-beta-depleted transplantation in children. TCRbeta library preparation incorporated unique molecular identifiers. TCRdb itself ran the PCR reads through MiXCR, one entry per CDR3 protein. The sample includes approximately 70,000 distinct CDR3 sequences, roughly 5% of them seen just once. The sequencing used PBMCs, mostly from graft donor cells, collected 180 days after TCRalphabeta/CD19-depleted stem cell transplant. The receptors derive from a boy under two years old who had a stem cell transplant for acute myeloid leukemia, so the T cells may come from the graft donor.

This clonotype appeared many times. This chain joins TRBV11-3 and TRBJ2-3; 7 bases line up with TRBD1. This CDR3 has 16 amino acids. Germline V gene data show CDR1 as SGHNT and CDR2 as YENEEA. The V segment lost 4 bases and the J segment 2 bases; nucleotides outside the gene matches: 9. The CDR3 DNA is TGTGCCAGCAGCTCCAGAGAGGGGGCCACCACAGATACGCAGTATTTT. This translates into CASSSREGATTDTQYF.

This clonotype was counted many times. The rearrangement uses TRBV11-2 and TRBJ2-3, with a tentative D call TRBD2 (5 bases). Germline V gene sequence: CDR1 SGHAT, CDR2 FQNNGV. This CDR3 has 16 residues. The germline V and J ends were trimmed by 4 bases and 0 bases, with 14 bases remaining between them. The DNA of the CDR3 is TGTGCCAGCAGCTCTCTTTACGGGATGAGCACAGATACGCAGTATTTT. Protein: CASSSLYGMSTDTQYF.

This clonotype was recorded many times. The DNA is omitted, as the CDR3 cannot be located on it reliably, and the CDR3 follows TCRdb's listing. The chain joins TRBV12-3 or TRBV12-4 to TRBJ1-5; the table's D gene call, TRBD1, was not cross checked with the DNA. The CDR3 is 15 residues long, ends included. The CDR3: CASSFLAGIDQPQHF.

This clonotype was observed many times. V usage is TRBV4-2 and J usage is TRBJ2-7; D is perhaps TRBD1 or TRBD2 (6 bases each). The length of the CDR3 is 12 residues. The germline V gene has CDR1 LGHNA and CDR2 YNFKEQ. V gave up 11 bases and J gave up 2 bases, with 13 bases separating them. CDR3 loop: CARLGGPYEQYV. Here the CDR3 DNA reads TGTGCCCGATTGGGGGGCCCCTACGAGCAGTACGTC.

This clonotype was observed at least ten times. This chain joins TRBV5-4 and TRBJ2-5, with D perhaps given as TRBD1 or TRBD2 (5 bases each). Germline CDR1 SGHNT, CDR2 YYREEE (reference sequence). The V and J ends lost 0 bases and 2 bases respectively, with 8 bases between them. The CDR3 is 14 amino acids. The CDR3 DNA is TGTGCCAGCAGCTTGGGGGGGTCTCAAGAGACCCAGTACTTC. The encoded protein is CASSLGGSQETQYF.

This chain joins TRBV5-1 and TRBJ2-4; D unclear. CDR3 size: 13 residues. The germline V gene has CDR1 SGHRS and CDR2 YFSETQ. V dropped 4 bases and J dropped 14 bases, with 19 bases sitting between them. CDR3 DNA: TGCGCCAGCAGCCCGGATATACAGTCCCCGAAGTACTTC. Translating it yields CASSPDIQSPKYF.

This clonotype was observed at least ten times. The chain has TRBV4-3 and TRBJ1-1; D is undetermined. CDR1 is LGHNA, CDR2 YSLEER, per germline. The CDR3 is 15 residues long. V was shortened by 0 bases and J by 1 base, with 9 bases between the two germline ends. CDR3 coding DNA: TGCGCCAGCAGCCAAGAGGAAGGAACGAACACTGAAGCTTTCTTT. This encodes CASSQEEGTNTEAFF.

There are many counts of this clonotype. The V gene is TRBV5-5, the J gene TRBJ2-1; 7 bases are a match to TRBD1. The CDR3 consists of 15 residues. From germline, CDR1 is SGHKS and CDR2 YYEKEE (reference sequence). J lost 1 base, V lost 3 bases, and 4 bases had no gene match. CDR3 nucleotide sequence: TGTGCCAGCAGCTCCCGGGACAGATCCTACAATGAGCAGTTCTTC. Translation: CASSSRDRSYNEQFF.

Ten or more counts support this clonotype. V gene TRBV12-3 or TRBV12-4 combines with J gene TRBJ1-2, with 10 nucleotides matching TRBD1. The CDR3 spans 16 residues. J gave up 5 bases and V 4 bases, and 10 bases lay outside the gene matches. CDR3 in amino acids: CASSSPGTGARYGYTF. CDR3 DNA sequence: TGTGCCAGCAGTTCACCCGGGACAGGGGCGAGGTATGGCTACACCTTC.

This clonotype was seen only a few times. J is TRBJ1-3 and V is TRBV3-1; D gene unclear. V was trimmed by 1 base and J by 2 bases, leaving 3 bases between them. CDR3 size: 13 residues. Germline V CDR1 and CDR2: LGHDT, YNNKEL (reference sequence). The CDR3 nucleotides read TGTGCCAGCAGCCAAGTTCCTGGAAACACCATATATTTT. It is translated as CASSQVPGNTIYF.

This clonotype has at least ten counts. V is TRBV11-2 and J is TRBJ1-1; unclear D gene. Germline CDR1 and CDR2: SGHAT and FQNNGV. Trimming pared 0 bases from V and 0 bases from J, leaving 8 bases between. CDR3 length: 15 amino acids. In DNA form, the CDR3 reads TGTGCCAGCAGCTTAGAGGGAGGCATGAACACTGAAGCTTTCTTT. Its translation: CASSLEGGMNTEAFF. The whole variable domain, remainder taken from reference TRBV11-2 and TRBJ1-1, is EAGVAQSPRYKIIEKRQSVAFWCNPISGHATLYWYQQILGQGPKLLIQFQNNGVVDDSQLPKDRFSAERLKGVDSTLKIQPAKLEDSAVYLCASSLEGGMNTEAFFGQGTRLTVV.

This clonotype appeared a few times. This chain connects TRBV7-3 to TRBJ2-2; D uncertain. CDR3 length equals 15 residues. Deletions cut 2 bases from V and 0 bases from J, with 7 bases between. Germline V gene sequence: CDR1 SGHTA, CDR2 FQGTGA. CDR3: CASSLRTANTGELFF. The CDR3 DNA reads TGTGCCAGCAGCTTACGGACGGCGAACACCGGGGAGCTGTTTTTT.

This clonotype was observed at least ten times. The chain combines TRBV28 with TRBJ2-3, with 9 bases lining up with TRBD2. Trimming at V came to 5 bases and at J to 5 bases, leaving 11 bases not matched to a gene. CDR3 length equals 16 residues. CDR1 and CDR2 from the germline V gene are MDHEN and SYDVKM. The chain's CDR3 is CASSPERGAIQDTQYF. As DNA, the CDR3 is TGTGCCAGCAGTCCTGAGCGGGGGGCTATCCAAGATACGCAGTATTTT.

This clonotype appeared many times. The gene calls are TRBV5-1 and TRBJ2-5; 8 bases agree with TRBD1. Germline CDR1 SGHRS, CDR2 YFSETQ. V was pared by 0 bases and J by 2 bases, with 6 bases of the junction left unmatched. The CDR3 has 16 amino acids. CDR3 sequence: CASSLGGRTGQETQYF. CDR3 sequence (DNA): TGCGCCAGCAGCTTGGGGGGGCGGACAGGGCAAGAGACCCAGTACTTC. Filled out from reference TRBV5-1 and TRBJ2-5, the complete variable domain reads KAGVTQTPRYLIKTRGQQVTLSCSPISGHRSVSWYQQTPGQGLQFLFEYFSETQRNKGNFPGRFSGRQFSNSRSEMNVSTLELGDSALYLCASSLGGRTGQETQYFGPGTRLLVL.

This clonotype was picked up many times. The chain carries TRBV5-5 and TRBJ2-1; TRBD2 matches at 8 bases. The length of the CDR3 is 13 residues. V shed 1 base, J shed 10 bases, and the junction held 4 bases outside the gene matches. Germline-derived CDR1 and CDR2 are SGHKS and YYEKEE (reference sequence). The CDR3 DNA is TGTGCCAGCAGCTTGAGCGGGGGTCAAGAGCAGTTCTTC. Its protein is CASSLSGGQEQFF.

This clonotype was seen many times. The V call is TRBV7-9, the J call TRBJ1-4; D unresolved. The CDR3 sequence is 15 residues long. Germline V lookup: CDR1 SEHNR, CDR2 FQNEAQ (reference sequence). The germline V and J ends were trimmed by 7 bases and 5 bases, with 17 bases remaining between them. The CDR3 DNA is TGTGCCAGCACGTGGGGTGGAGGAATGAATGAAAAACTGTTTTTT. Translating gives CASTWGGGMNEKLFF. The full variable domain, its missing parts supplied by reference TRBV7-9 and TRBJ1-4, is DTGVSQNPRHKITKRGQNVTFRCDPISEHNRLYWYRQTLGQGPEFLTYFQNEAQLEKSRLLSDRFSAERPKGSFSTLEIQRTEQGDSAMYLCASTWGGGMNEKLFFGSGTQLSVL.

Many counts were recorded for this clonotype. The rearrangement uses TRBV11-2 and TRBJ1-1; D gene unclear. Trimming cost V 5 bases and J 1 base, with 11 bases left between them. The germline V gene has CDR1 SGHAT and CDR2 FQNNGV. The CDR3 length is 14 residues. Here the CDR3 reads CASSLRRENTEAFF. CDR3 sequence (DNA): TGTGCCAGCAGCCTCAGACGGGAGAACACTGAAGCTTTCTTT.

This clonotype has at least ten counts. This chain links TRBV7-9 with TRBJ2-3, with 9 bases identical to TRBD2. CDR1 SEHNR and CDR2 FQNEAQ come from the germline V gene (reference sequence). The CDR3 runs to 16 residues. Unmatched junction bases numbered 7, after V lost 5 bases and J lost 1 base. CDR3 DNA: TGTGCCAGCAGCAGAGGACTAGCGTTCGGCACAGATACGCAGTATTTT. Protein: CASSRGLAFGTDTQYF.

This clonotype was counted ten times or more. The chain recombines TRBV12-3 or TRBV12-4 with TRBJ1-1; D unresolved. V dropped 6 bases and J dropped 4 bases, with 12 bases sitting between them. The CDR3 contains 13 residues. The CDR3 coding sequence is TGTGCCAGCAGCGGGCGAGGTATCACTGAAGCTTTCTTT. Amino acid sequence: CASSGRGITEAFF.

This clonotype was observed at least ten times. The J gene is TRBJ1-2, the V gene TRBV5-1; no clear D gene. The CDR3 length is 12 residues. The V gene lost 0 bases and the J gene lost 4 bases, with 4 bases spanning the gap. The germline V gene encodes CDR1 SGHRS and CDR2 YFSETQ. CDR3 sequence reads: CASSLGVYGYTF. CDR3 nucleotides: TGCGCCAGCAGCTTGGGAGTCTATGGCTACACCTTC. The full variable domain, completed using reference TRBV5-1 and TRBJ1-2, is KAGVTQTPRYLIKTRGQQVTLSCSPISGHRSVSWYQQTPGQGLQFLFEYFSETQRNKGNFPGRFSGRQFSNSRSEMNVSTLELGDSALYLCASSLGVYGYTFGSGTRLTVV.

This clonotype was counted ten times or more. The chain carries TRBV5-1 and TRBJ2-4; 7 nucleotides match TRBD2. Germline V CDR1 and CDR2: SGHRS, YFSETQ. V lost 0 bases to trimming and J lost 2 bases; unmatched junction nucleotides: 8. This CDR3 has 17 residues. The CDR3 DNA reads TGCGCCAGCAGCTTGGGGGGAGGGTCGGGTACCAAAAACATTCAGTACTTC. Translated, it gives CASSLGGGSGTKNIQYF.

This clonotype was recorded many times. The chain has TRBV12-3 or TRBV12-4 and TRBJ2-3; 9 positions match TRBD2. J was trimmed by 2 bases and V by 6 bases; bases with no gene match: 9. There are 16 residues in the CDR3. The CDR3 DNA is TGTGCCAGCAGGACCGGACCGGGACTAGCCACAGATACGCAGTATTTT. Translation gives CASRTGPGLATDTQYF.

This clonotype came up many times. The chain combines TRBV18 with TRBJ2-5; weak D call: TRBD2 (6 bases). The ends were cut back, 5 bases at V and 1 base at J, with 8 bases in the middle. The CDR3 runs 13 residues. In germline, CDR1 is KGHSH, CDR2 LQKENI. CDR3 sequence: CASSGTLQETQYF. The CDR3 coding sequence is TGTGCCAGCTCAGGGACTCTCCAAGAGACCCAGTACTTC. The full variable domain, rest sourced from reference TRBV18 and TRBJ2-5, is NAGVMQNPRHLVRRRGQEARLRCSPMKGHSHVYWYRQLPEEGLKFMVYLQKENIIDESGMPKERFSAEFPKEGPSILRIQQVVRGDSAAYFCASSGTLQETQYFGPGTRLLVL.

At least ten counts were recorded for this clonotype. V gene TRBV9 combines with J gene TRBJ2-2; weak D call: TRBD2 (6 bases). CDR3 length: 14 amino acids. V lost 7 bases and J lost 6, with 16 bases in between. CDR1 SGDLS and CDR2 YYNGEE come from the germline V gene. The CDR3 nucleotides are TGTGCCAGCTCCACGGGGCCGGGAGCCGGGGAGCTGTTTTTT. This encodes CASSTGPGAGELFF.

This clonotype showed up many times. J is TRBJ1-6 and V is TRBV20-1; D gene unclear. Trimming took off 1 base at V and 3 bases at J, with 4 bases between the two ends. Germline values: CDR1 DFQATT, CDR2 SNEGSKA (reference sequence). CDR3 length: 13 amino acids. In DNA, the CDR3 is TGCAGTGCTAGAGGAAACTATAATTCACCCCTCCACTTT. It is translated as CSARGNYNSPLHF.